Presented here are 20 T cell receptor beta chains from one specimen sequenced in a study of blood T cell repertoires in COVID-19. TCRdb's table, derived via immunoSEQ multiplex PCR, lists solely in-frame clones and lacks some. The table records about 290,000 clones, 89% of them present only once. Sequencing was carried out using peripheral blood. Receptors were obtained from a woman aged 25 to 45 with COVID-19, enrolled during active disease.

The V and J genes are TRBV6-5 and TRBJ1-2, with 7 bases aligning to TRBD1. The CDR3 contains 14 residues. V was clipped by 7 bases and J by 0 bases; unmatched bases: 5. Germline V CDR1 and CDR2: MNHEY, SVGAGI. The CDR3 here is CASTRQGANYGYTF. CDR3 coding DNA: TGTGCCAGCACCCGACAGGGAGCTAACTATGGCTACACCTTC.

The chain carries TRBV6-6 and TRBJ1-1; D call uncertain. Trimming removed 6 bases at V and 1 base at J, with 9 bases between. The CDR3 covers 13 residues. The V gene's germline CDR1 is MNHNY and CDR2 SVGAGI (reference sequence). CDR3 sequence: CASSSKPNTEAFF. CDR3 nucleotides: TGTGCCAGCAGCTCCAAGCCGAACACTGAAGCTTTCTTT.

The V gene is TRBV4-2, the J gene TRBJ1-2; 9 nucleotides align to TRBD1. CDR3 length: 16 amino acids. Germline V gene sequence: CDR1 LGHNA, CDR2 YNFKEQ. The junction had 5 bases not matched to a gene; V was cut back by 1 base and J by 2 bases. The CDR3 DNA follows: TGTGCCAGCAGCCAAGGTCCGGGACAGGGAAACTATGGCTACACCTTC. Translating it yields CASSQGPGQGNYGYTF.

The J gene is TRBJ2-1, the V gene TRBV7-7; TRBD2 agrees at 7 bases. The germline CDR1 and CDR2 sequences are SSHAT and FNYEAQ (reference sequence). J was trimmed by 1 base and V by 5 bases; bases with no gene match: 2. The CDR3 is 14 amino acids. The CDR3 spells CASSERGSYNEQFF. CDR3 DNA sequence: TGTGCCAGCAGCGAGCGGGGTTCCTACAATGAGCAGTTCTTC.

Worth noting for this clone: The junction differs from germline at one of its ends, possibly a read error. The gene calls are TRBV19 and TRBJ1-2; D remains ambiguous. The CDR3 contains 12 residues. Germline lookup yields CDR1 LNHDA and CDR2 SQIVND (reference sequence). CDR3 residues: CASRGGSPDLAF. The CDR3 DNA is TGTGCCAGTAGGGGTGGTTCGCCCGACTTGGCCTTC.

This sequence joins TRBV2 and TRBJ2-7, with a weak D call TRBD2 (5 bases). Germline CDR1 reads SNHLY; CDR2 reads FYNNEI. The CDR3 covers 14 residues. V was trimmed by 5 bases and J by 2 bases, leaving 13 bases between them. CDR3 residues: CASSSGIGAYEQYF. The CDR3 DNA reads TGTGCCAGCAGTTCCGGGATTGGAGCCTACGAGCAGTACTTC.

The chain joins TRBV19 to TRBJ2-3; D is unclear. CDR3 length: 13 residues. Germline CDR1 is LNHDA and CDR2 is SQIVND (reference sequence). The V end lost 3 bases, the J end lost 7 bases, and 11 bases lay between the germline ends. The CDR3 sequence: CASSILHANTQYF. CDR3 nucleotide sequence: TGTGCCAGTAGTATCTTACATGCAAATACGCAGTATTTT. The whole variable domain, filled in from reference TRBV19 and TRBJ2-3, reads DGGITQSPKYLFRKEGQNVTLSCEQNLNHDAMYWYRQDPGQGLRLIYYSQIVNDFQKGDIAEGYSVSREKKESFPLTVTSAQKNPTAFYLCASSILHANTQYFGPGTRLTVL.

The rearrangement uses TRBV19 and TRBJ1-1; D might be TRBD1 (6 bases). The CDR3 has 16 residues. V lost 5 bases and J lost 2, with 18 bases in between. Germline CDR1 reads LNHDA; CDR2 reads SQIVND (reference sequence). CDR3 sequence (DNA): TGTGCCAGTAGTTCCCTAGGACAGAGGAGAAACACTGAAGCTTTCTTT. It codes for CASSSLGQRRNTEAFF. Full variable domain (outside the CDR3, taken from reference TRBV19 and TRBJ1-1): DGGITQSPKYLFRKEGQNVTLSCEQNLNHDAMYWYRQDPGQGLRLIYYSQIVNDFQKGDIAEGYSVSREKKESFPLTVTSAQKNPTAFYLCASSSLGQRRNTEAFFGQGTRLTVV.

CDR3 DNA sequence: TGTGCCAGCAGTGGACAGGGGAACACTGAAGCTTTCTTT. Translating gives CASSGQGNTEAFF. The rearrangement uses TRBV2 and TRBJ1-1, with 7 nucleotides matching TRBD1. V was clipped by 4 bases and J by 1 base; unmatched bases: 0. The CDR3 loop spans 13 amino acids. The germline CDR1 and CDR2 sequences are SNHLY and FYNNEI. The complete variable domain, with remaining parts taken from reference TRBV2 and TRBJ1-1, reads EPEVTQTPSHQVTQMGQEVILRCVPISNHLYFYWYRQILGQKVEFLVSFYNNEISEKSEIFDDQFSVERPDGSNFTLKIRSTKLEDSAMYFCASSGQGNTEAFFGQGTRLTVV.

This clone occurred a few times. The gene calls are TRBV2 and TRBJ1-2, with 8 bases fitting TRBD1. CDR3 length equals 14 residues. J gave up 7 bases and V 4 bases, and 8 bases lay outside the gene matches. Germline loops: CDR1 SNHLY, CDR2 FYNNEI. Here the CDR3 reads CASSGGWDRFGYTF. CDR3 in DNA: TGTGCCAGCAGTGGTGGCTGGGACAGGTTTGGCTACACCTTC. The complete variable domain, with remaining parts taken from reference TRBV2 and TRBJ1-2, reads EPEVTQTPSHQVTQMGQEVILRCVPISNHLYFYWYRQILGQKVEFLVSFYNNEISEKSEIFDDQFSVERPDGSNFTLKIRSTKLEDSAMYFCASSGGWDRFGYTFGSGTRLTVV.

This sequence joins TRBV6-5 and TRBJ1-1; tentatively, D is TRBD1 (6 bases). The CDR3 has 15 residues. V lost 3 bases, J lost 1 base, and 12 bases lay in between. CDR1 MNHEY and CDR2 SVGAGI come from the germline V gene. This CDR3 is CASSYWGGQNTEAFF. The CDR3, as DNA: TGTGCCAGCAGTTATTGGGGGGGGCAGAACACTGAAGCTTTCTTT.

The chain couples TRBV11-2 to TRBJ2-7; 8 bases are a match to TRBD2. The CDR3 has 16 amino acids. Trimming took 1 base from V and 4 from J; bases not matched to a gene: 9. Per germline, CDR1 SGHAT and CDR2 FQNNGV. The CDR3 sequence: CASSLVVAGTAYEQYF. The CDR3 coding sequence is TGTGCCAGCAGCTTAGTGGTAGCGGGGACCGCATACGAGCAGTACTTC.

V gene TRBV6-6 combines with J gene TRBJ1-1; 8 bases map to TRBD1. The CDR3 covers 14 residues. J lost 4 bases, V lost 6 bases, and 7 bases had no gene match. The germline CDR1 and CDR2 sequences are MNHNY and SVGAGI (reference sequence). The CDR3: CASRPTGEGTEAFF. The CDR3 DNA reads as TGTGCCAGCAGACCGACAGGGGAGGGCACTGAAGCTTTCTTT.

CDR3 amino acids: CAIMSGLADNEQFF. Here the CDR3 DNA reads TGTGCCATTATGTCGGGACTAGCGGACAATGAGCAGTTCTTC. This chain links TRBV10-3 with TRBJ2-1; 11 nucleotides match TRBD2. CDR1 is ENHRY and CDR2 is SYGVKD in the germline V gene. Unmatched junction bases numbered 6, after V lost 9 bases and J lost 5 bases. There are 14 residues in the CDR3.

CDR3 coding DNA: TGTGCCAGCAGTATCGACAGCGACACTGAAGCTTTCTTT. Protein sequence: CASSIDSDTEAFF. J is TRBJ1-1 and V is TRBV6-5; possibly TRBD1 for D (5 bases). The ends were cut back, 5 bases at V and 3 bases at J, with 10 bases in the middle. The germline CDR1 and CDR2 sequences are MNHEY and SVGAGI. The CDR3 sequence is 13 residues long.

The rearrangement joins TRBV4-2 to TRBJ1-1; D remains unclear. The CDR3 length is 13 residues. V shed 3 bases and J shed 4 bases, with 9 bases lying between them. CDR1 is LGHNA and CDR2 is YNFKEQ in the germline V gene. This chain's CDR3 is CASSQQDGTEAFF. In DNA form, the CDR3 reads TGTGCCAGCAGCCAGCAGGATGGCACTGAAGCTTTCTTT.

The chain employs TRBV5-1 and TRBJ2-1; D possibly corresponds to TRBD2 (5 bases). The CDR3 spans 14 residues. Deletions cut 2 bases from V and 4 bases from J, with 10 bases between. Germline CDR1 reads SGHRS; CDR2 reads YFSETQ. Written as DNA, the CDR3 is TGCGCCAGCAGCTTTGGACTCCAATACAATGAGCAGTTCTTC. This codes for CASSFGLQYNEQFF.

This chain uses TRBV29-1 with TRBJ2-1; 9 nucleotides align to TRBD2. CDR1 is SQVTM and CDR2 is ANQGSEA in the germline V gene. The length of the CDR3 is 17 residues. The J segment lost 2 bases and the V segment lost 4 bases, leaving 12 bases of the junction unmatched. This chain's CDR3 is CSVVTGLLAGAYNEQFF. The CDR3 DNA reads as TGCAGCGTTGTTACGGGCCTCTTAGCGGGGGCCTACAATGAGCAGTTCTTC.

This chain joins TRBV3-1 (or the pseudogene TRBV3-2) and TRBJ2-3, with 11 bases aligning to TRBD1. The CDR3 is made up of 15 amino acids. J gave up 7 bases and V 3 bases, and 6 bases lay outside the gene matches. Germline lookup yields CDR1 LGHDT and CDR2 YNNKEL (reference sequence). CDR3 sequence: CASSHRDRGGHTQYF. The CDR3 DNA reads TGTGCCAGCAGCCACCGGGACAGGGGGGGACATACGCAGTATTTT.

The rearrangement uses TRBV23-1 and TRBJ1-2; 9 nucleotides align to TRBD1. TRBV23-1 counts as an open reading frame of uncertain function. With V trimmed by 5 bases and J by 5 bases, 9 bases remained unmatched. This CDR3 region has 15 residues. The CDR3 loop reads CASSIKEDRGYGYTF. The CDR3 nucleotides are TGCGCCAGCAGTATCAAGGAGGACAGGGGATATGGCTACACCTTC.